This TCR beta chain is from a study of breast tumors, draining lymph nodes, adjacent tissues. Study conclusions and caveats: Tumors had less TCR diversity than lymph nodes, more than nontumor tissue. The data were judged consistent with most tumor T cells coming from lymph node and expanding in tumor.

TCRdb reprocessed the multiplex PCR reads via MiXCR and lists one record per CDR3 protein. This table has 180,000 or so distinct CDR3 sequences, approximately 33% appearing once. Concerning this clonotype: Its cognate antigen is unknown.

The J segment lost 2 bases and the V segment lost 3 bases, leaving 5 bases of the junction unmatched. Germline CDR1 and CDR2: SGHNT and YYREEE (reference sequence). The CDR3 has 15 amino acids. Axillary draining lymph nodes of breast cancer patients supplied the node samples. The receptor's source is a female donor with breast cancer. Some clones in this sample may be carry-over from other donors' samples. The sample was axillary lymph node tissue. The chain joins TRBV5-4 to TRBJ2-7; 10 nucleotides line up with TRBD1. The CDR3 here is CASSWEGQGTYEQYF. Written as DNA, the CDR3 is TGTGCCAGCAGCTGGGAGGGACAGGGGACCTACGAGCAGTACTTC.